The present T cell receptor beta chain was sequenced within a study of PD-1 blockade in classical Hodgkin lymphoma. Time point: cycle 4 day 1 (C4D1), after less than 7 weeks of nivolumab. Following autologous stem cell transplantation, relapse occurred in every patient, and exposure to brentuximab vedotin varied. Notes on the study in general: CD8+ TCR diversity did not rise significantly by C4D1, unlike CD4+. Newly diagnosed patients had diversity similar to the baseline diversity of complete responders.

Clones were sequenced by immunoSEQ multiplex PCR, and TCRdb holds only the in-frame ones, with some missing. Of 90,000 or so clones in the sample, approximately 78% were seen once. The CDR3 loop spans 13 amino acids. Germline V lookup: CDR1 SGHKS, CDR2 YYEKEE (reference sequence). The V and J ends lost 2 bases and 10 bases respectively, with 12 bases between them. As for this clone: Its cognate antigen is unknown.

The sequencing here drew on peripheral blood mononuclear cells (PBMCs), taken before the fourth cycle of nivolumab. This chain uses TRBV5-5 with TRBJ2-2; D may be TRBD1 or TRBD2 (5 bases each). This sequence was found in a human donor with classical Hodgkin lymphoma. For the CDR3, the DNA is TGTGCCAGCAGCTTTTGGGGGTCCCCGGAGCTGTTTTTT. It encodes CASSFWGSPELFF.